These T cell receptor beta chains were read from a single sample in a study of cytomegalovirus exposure and HLA in healthy donors. Assay: immunoSEQ multiplex PCR; the TCRdb copy retains only in-frame clones and omits some. Of 150,000 to 190,000 clones listed, 85% are singletons. The sample consisted of PBMCs. The origin of the receptors is a woman younger than 35 in good health and CMV-seronegative. Both conserved end residues are part of each CDR3. Fields, in order: clone size, D gene, V gene, J gene, CDR3 DNA, CDR3 protein. A D gene is named only where the DNA matches it firmly. For some rows the clone size is stated as once, few or many, or as a class when expanded; others skip it.

>NA|NA|TRBV5-1|TRBJ2-5
TGCGCCAGCAGCTTGTCCGGAGAGACCCAGTACTTC
CASSLSGETQYF
>NA|NA|TRBV5-1|TRBJ2-2
TGCGCCAGCAGCTACAGAAGGGGAATGGGGACCGGGGAGCTGTTTTTT
CASSYRRGMGTGELFF
>few|NA|TRBV9|TRBJ2-1
TGTGCCAGCAGCGTATACGGCTCCTACAATGAGCAGTTCTTC
CASSVYGSYNEQFF
>NA|NA|TRBV7-9|TRBJ1-5
TGTGCCAGCAGCCCCAAGGAGAGTGGCAATCAGCCCCAGCATTTT
CASSPKESGNQPQHF
>NA|TRBD1|TRBV9|TRBJ1-4
TGTGCCAGCAGCGTAGGAGACAGGGCGGTTGCAACTAATGAAAAACTGTTTTTT
CASSVGDRAVATNEKLFF
>NA|TRBD1|TRBV30|TRBJ1-6
TGTGCCTCCCGGACAGGCTATAATTCACCCCTCCACTTT
CASRTGYNSPLHF
>NA|NA|TRBV7-9|TRBJ1-6
TGTGCCAGCAGCTTAATGGGCCGGGGGGGAAATTCACCCCTCCACTTT
CASSLMGRGGNSPLHF
>NA|NA|TRBV18|TRBJ1-4
TGTGCCAGCTCACCCAGGGCCCTTAATGAAAAACTGTTTTTT
CASSPRALNEKLFF
>NA|TRBD1|TRBV19|TRBJ1-5
TGTGCCAGTAGTATCCGACAGGGGTTGAGCAATCAGCCCCAGCATTTT
CASSIRQGLSNQPQHF
>NA|NA|TRBV28|TRBJ2-4
TGTGCCAGCACCGATGGGGGGACCAAAAACATTCAGTACTTC
CASTDGGTKNIQYF
>NA|NA|TRBV30|TRBJ1-2
TGTGCCTGGAGTGTCCCCGACCCAGGGCGGTATGGCTACACCTTC
CAWSVPDPGRYGYTF
>NA|TRBD2|TRBV7-3|TRBJ2-2
TGTGCCAGCAGCTCAGGACTAGCGGGAATAAACACCGGGGAGCTGTTTTTT
CASSSGLAGINTGELFF
>NA|NA|TRBV28|TRBJ1-2
TGTGCCAGCAGTTCCGGGTCCCTCGAGGGCGGCTACACCTTC
CASSSGSLEGGYTF
>once|NA|TRBV7-9|TRBJ1-6
TGTTCCAGCAGCCAAGCTCGGACGGCTAGCGCCTATAATTCACCCCTCCACTTT
CSSSQARTASAYNSPLHF
>NA|NA|TRBV28|TRBJ2-1
TGTGCCAGCAGTCCATATTCGGCGGGCGCCTACAATGAGCAGTTCTTC
CASSPYSAGAYNEQFF
>once|NA|TRBV28|TRBJ2-3
TGTGCCAGCAGCTTAGGGCCAGATACGCAGTATTTT
CASSLGPDTQYF
>NA|NA|TRBV7-5|TRBJ2-7
TGTGCCAGAAGCGGGGGACAGGAGGAGGTCCGCGAGCAGTACTTC
CARSGGQEEVREQYF
>NA|NA|TRBV18|TRBJ2-1
TGTGCCAGCTCACCACAGAGGTCCCGGTACAATGAGCAGTTCTTC
CASSPQRSRYNEQFF
>NA|TRBD2|TRBV19|TRBJ2-1
TGTGCCAGTAGATCCCAGCGGGGTTACAATGAGCAGTTCTTC
CASRSQRGYNEQFF
>NA|TRBD2|TRBV13|TRBJ2-1
TGTGCCAGCACCCCCTTAGGACTAGCGGGAGGCAATGAGCAGTTCTTC
CASTPLGLAGGNEQFF
>few|TRBD2|TRBV29-1|TRBJ2-7
TGCAGCGCTAGACTAGCGGGGTCCTACGAGCAGTACTTC
CSARLAGSYEQYF
>NA|NA|TRBV5-1|TRBJ2-3
TGCGCCAGCAGCTTGGGCGCTAGCGTAGGCGATACGCAGTATTTT
CASSLGASVGDTQYF
>NA|TRBD1|TRBV11-1|TRBJ1-2
TGTGCCAGCAGTCCCGCGGGGGGACAGCACTATGGCTACACCTTC
CASSPAGGQHYGYTF
>NA|TRBD2|TRBV7-7|TRBJ2-1
TGTGCTAGCAGCCCCGGGACTAGTAGCTCCTACAATGAGCAGTTCTTC
CASSPGTSSSYNEQFF
>NA|TRBD1|TRBV11-3|TRBJ2-3
TGTGCCAGCAGCCCAAATCCTAACAGGACAGGGTCGCAGTATTTT
CASSPNPNRTGSQYF
>few|NA|TRBV5-1|TRBJ2-2
TGCGCCAGCAGCCTAAGTACAGGAAACACCGGGGAGCTGTTTTTT
CASSLSTGNTGELFF
>NA|TRBD1|TRBV6-1|TRBJ1-2
TGTGCCAGCAGTGCAGACAGGGGGAGCTATGGCTACACCTTC
CASSADRGSYGYTF
>NA|NA|TRBV19|TRBJ1-2
TGTGCCGGATTTTCAGGCGGCTACACCTTC
CAGFSGGYTF
>NA|TRBD1|TRBV19|TRBJ2-1
TGTGCCAGTAGGACAGGGGGCAATGAGCAGTTCTTC
CASRTGGNEQFF
>NA|TRBD2|TRBV19|TRBJ2-1
TGTGCCAGTAGTTTACAGACTAGCGGGAGGGCCAATGAGCAGTTCTTC
CASSLQTSGRANEQFF
>NA|NA|TRBV27|TRBJ2-7
TGTGCCAGCAGTTTATCGATGAGCCCGATCTACGAGCAGTACTTC
CASSLSMSPIYEQYF
>NA|NA|TRBV5-6|TRBJ2-7
TGTGCCAGCAGCGAAACGCCCCCCGGGAGTACCCTCTACGAGCAGTACTTC
CASSETPPGSTLYEQYF
>NA|NA|TRBV5-1|TRBJ2-3
TGCGCCAGCAGCTTGGCGGGAGATACGCAGTATTTT
CASSLAGDTQYF
>NA|NA|TRBV7-9|TRBJ1-1
TGTGCCAGCAGCTTATACCAGGGTGACACTGAAGCTTTCTTT
CASSLYQGDTEAFF
>NA|NA|TRBV7-8|TRBJ1-5
TGTGCCAGCAGCTTACTTGGGCCCAATCAGCCCCAGCATTTT
CASSLLGPNQPQHF
>NA|NA|TRBV28|TRBJ1-2
TGTGCCAGCAGCCAGGGGTTCGGCGGCTACACCTTC
CASSQGFGGYTF
>NA|TRBD1|TRBV2|TRBJ1-2
TGTGCCAGCAGGTCTACAGGGGCTAACTATGGCTACACCTTC
CASRSTGANYGYTF
>NA|TRBD1|TRBV27|TRBJ2-1
TGTGCCAGCAGTTTATTGTGGGACAGGGGTTTTAATGAGCAGTTCTTC
CASSLLWDRGFNEQFF
>NA|TRBD1|TRBV7-6|TRBJ2-3
TGTGCCAGCAGCTTAGTAGGACAGGGCCCCTTGGGAGATACGCAGTATTTT
CASSLVGQGPLGDTQYF
>NA|NA|TRBV15|TRBJ2-5
TGTGCCACCAGGGGGCGGGGTCAAGAGACCCAGTACTTC
CATRGRGQETQYF
>once|NA|TRBV11-2|TRBJ1-6
TGTGCCAGCAGCCCACGGGGGGGATCCTCACCCCTCCACTTT
CASSPRGGSSPLHF
>NA|TRBD1|TRBV7-6|TRBJ2-3
TGTGCCAGCAGCTATGGGACAGGGATTAGCACAGATACGCAGTATTTT
CASSYGTGISTDTQYF
>NA|TRBD1|TRBV7-9|TRBJ1-2
TGTGCCAGCAGCCCAACGACAGGGCCGTACACCTTC
CASSPTTGPYTF
>NA|NA|TRBV5-1|TRBJ2-3
TGCGCCAGCAGCCCCGTCGGGAATACGCAGTATTTT
CASSPVGNTQYF
>NA|TRBD1|TRBV5-8|TRBJ2-2
TGTGCCAGCAGCTTGGGTGACAGGGTCGGGGAGCTGTTTTTT
CASSLGDRVGELFF
>once|TRBD2|TRBV5-1|TRBJ2-7
TGCGCCAGCAGCTTGTCAATAGCGGGCACCTACGAGCAGTACTTC
CASSLSIAGTYEQYF
>NA|NA|TRBV28|TRBJ2-2
TGTGCCAGCAGGACTGGACTCAACACCGGGGAGCTGTTTTTT
CASRTGLNTGELFF
>NA|NA|TRBV5-1|TRBJ2-1
TGCGCCAGCAGCTTGGCCTTAAATGAGCAGTTCTTC
CASSLALNEQFF
>few|NA|TRBV2|TRBJ2-3
TGTGCCAGCAGCGAAACTGGGGGCGGGCAGTATTTT
CASSETGGGQYF
>NA|NA|TRBV19|TRBJ1-5
TGTGCCGCGAAAGGAGGGGTTTATAGCAATCAGCCCCAGCATTTT
CAAKGGVYSNQPQHF